This T cell receptor (beta chain) was obtained from a study of blood T cell repertoires in COVID-19. Study context: Samples representing acute and convalescent COVID-19 were sourced from the United States, Italy and Spain.

The table came from immunoSEQ multiplex PCR; TCRdb's copy has only in-frame clones and leaves some out. The sample records 400,000 to 450,000 clones, approximately 88% being singletons. This clone was detected only once. The CDR3 sequence is 15 residues long. The germline V gene encodes CDR1 KGHSH and CDR2 LQKENI. With 3 bases removed from V and 8 bases from J, the gap between germline ends came to 16 bases. Sample: peripheral blood. The origin of this receptor is a woman in her forties or fifties with COVID-19, enrolled during active disease. This chain connects TRBV18 to TRBJ1-4; D might be TRBD1 (5 bases). The CDR3 reads CASSPMAQVNEKLFF. The CDR3 DNA sequence: TGTGCCAGCTCACCGATGGCACAGGTAAACGAAAAACTGTTTTTT.